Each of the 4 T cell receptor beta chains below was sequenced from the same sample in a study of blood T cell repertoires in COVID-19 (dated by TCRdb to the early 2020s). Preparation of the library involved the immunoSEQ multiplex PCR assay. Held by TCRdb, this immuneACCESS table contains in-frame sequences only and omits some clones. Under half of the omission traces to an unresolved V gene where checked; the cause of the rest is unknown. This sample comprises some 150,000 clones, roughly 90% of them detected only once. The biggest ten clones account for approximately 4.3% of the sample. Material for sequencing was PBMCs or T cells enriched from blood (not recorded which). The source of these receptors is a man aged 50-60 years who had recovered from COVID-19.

This CDR3 reads CASSLGLAGGQGEQFF. CDR3 coding DNA: TGTGCCAGCAGCTTAGGACTAGCGGGAGGGCAGGGTGAGCAGTTCTTC. The chain joins TRBV7-3 to TRBJ2-1; 15 bases line up with TRBD2. Germline-derived CDR1 and CDR2 are SGHTA and FQGTGA. The CDR3 is 16 amino acids. V lost 2 bases, J lost 9 bases, and 5 bases stayed unmatched.

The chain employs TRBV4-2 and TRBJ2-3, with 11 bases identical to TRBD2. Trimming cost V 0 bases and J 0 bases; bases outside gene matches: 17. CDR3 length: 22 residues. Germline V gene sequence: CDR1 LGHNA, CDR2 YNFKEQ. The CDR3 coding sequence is TGTGCCAGCAGCCAAGACGGAAGGGCACTAGCGGGGGAATATCCTAGCACAGATACGCAGTATTTT. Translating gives CASSQDGRALAGEYPSTDTQYF.

DNA for the CDR3: TGTGCCAGCAGCCAAGACGGGGTTCCCGGAAACACCATATATTTT. This gives the protein CASSQDGVPGNTIYF. The chain has TRBV3-1 (or the pseudogene TRBV3-2) and TRBJ1-3, with D unresolved. Trimming stripped 0 bases from V and 4 bases from J, with 10 bases between. The CDR3 extends over 15 amino acids. Germline CDR1 reads LGHDT; CDR2 reads YNNKEL (reference sequence).

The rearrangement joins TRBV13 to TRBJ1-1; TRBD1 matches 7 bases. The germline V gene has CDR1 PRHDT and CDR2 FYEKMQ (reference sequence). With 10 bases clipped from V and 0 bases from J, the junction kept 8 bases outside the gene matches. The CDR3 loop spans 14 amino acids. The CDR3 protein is CATFRQGMNTEAFF. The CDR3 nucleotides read TGTGCCACCTTTAGACAGGGTATGAACACTGAAGCTTTCTTT.